The 26 T cell receptor beta chains in this list originate from one sample, sequenced in a study of T-cell reconstitution after alpha-beta-depleted transplantation in children. Unique molecular identifiers were built into the TCRbeta library. TCRdb reprocessed the PCR reads with MiXCR, giving one entry per CDR3 protein. Among around 450,000 distinct CDR3 sequences listed, roughly 16% were seen once. The sequencing here drew on PBMCs, mostly from graft donor cells, taken 360 days after TCRalphabeta/CD19-depleted stem cell transplant. The receptors shown here come from a boy younger than two who had a stem cell transplant for Wiskott-Aldrich syndrome, so the T cells may come from the graft donor.

This clonotype has just a few counts. This chain joins TRBV6-5 and TRBJ2-3; 11 nucleotides agree with TRBD2. V shed 4 bases and J 2 bases; nucleotides not matched to a gene: 8. Germline V lookup: CDR1 MNHEY, CDR2 SVGAGI. The CDR3 totals 17 residues. The CDR3 spells CASSFLTSGGPTDTQYF. In nucleotides, the CDR3 is TGTGCCAGCAGTTTTTTAACTAGCGGGGGCCCCACAGATACGCAGTATTTT.

The chain employs TRBV6-5 and TRBJ2-7; tentative D call: TRBD1 (5 bases). The germline V gene has CDR1 MNHEY and CDR2 SVGAGI. Trimming removed 0 bases from V and 0 bases from J, with 6 bases in between. The CDR3 sequence is 14 residues long. The CDR3 sequence is CASSYSTVSYEQYF. CDR3 nucleotide sequence: TGTGCCAGCAGTTACTCGACAGTCTCCTACGAGCAGTACTTC.

V usage is TRBV4-3 and J usage is TRBJ2-1; D may be TRBD2 (6 bases). Looked up from germline, CDR1 is LGHNA and CDR2 is YSLEER. The CDR3 consists of 17 residues. V was pared by 0 bases and J by 8 bases, with 20 bases between. DNA of the CDR3: TGCGCCAGCAGCCAAGATAGGGCGGGACTTTCCTTCTATGAGCAGTTCTTC. Translation: CASSQDRAGLSFYEQFF.

The gene calls are TRBV28 and TRBJ2-2; tentatively, D is TRBD1 (6 bases). This CDR3 contains 15 residues. Germline CDR1 is MDHEN and CDR2 is SYDVKM. Trimming shortened V by 2 bases and J by 4 bases, and 11 bases separated the two germline ends. The CDR3 bases are TGTGCCAGCAGTTTAGGGGGCATTAGCACCGGGGAGCTGTTTTTT. This translates into CASSLGGISTGELFF.

The genes are TRBV4-1 and TRBJ2-3; D gene uncertain. This CDR3 spans 15 amino acids. Trimming stripped 5 bases from V and 1 base from J, with 13 bases between. CDR1 and CDR2 (germline): MGHRA, YSYEKL. The CDR3 coding sequence is TGCGCCAGCAGCACCTATCCCGCAGGCACAGATACGCAGTATTTT. This gives the protein CASSTYPAGTDTQYF.

This clonotype was observed a handful of times. This chain joins TRBV15 and TRBJ2-5; D uncertain. Trimming removed 2 bases from V and 0 bases from J, with 4 bases in between. CDR3 length equals 13 residues. The germline V gene encodes CDR1 LNHNV and CDR2 YYDKDF (reference sequence). The CDR3 DNA is TGTGCCACCAGCAGACGTTACCAAGAGACCCAGTACTTC. It specifies CATSRRYQETQYF.

This clonotype was counted a few times. V is TRBV2 and J is TRBJ1-5, with D unresolved. The CDR3 runs 13 residues. CDR1 is SNHLY and CDR2 is FYNNEI in the germline V gene. Trimming left V 1 base short and J 5 bases short, with 6 bases between. CDR3 nucleotides: TGTGCCAGCAGTGAAGATATTGATCAGCCCCAGCATTTT. This sequence encodes CASSEDIDQPQHF.

This clonotype was detected only a few times. The rearrangement uses TRBV12-3 or TRBV12-4 and TRBJ2-7; 8 bases are a match to TRBD1. The V gene end was trimmed by 0 bases and the J gene end by 0 bases; junction bases not matched to a gene: 1. The CDR3 consists of 15 residues. The CDR3 nucleotides read TGTGCCAGCAGTTTAGCGGGACAGGTCTCCTACGAGCAGTACTTC. This encodes CASSLAGQVSYEQYF.

This clonotype was observed a handful of times. This chain joins TRBV5-6 and TRBJ2-3; TRBD2 matches at 11 bases. After removal of 4 bases from V and 4 bases from J, the junction contained 8 bases not matched to a gene. This CDR3 has 16 amino acids. Germline values: CDR1 SGHDT, CDR2 YYEEEE. CDR3 DNA: TGTGCCAGCAGCATCATAGCGGGGGGGCCCTCAGATACGCAGTATTTT. This codes for CASSIIAGGPSDTQYF. Based on the CDR3 plus reference TRBV5-6 and TRBJ2-3, the full variable domain is DAGVTQSPTHLIKTRGQQVTLRCSPKSGHDTVSWYQQALGQGPQFIFQYYEEEERQRGNFPDRFSGHQFPNYSSELNVNALLLGDSALYLCASSIIAGGPSDTQYFGPGTRLTVL.

The V gene is TRBV15, the J gene TRBJ2-6; D is uncertain. There are 16 residues in the CDR3. V shed 0 bases and J shed 1 base, with 7 bases lying between them. Germline-derived CDR1 and CDR2 are LNHNV and YYDKDF (reference sequence). The CDR3 loop is CATSRDRSSGANVLTF. The CDR3 DNA sequence: TGTGCCACCAGCAGAGATCGAAGTTCTGGGGCCAACGTCCTGACTTTC.

The chain's CDR3 is CASGALRNEQYF. The CDR3 DNA sequence: TGTGCCAGCGGGGCCCTGAGGAACGAGCAGTACTTC. The chain uses TRBV12-3 or TRBV12-4 and TRBJ2-7; perhaps TRBD1 as D (5 bases). Trimming stripped 8 bases from V and 5 bases from J, with 13 bases between. The CDR3 loop spans 12 amino acids.

CDR3 sequence: CASSLGLMKPQHF. In nucleotides, the CDR3 is TGTGCCAGCAGTTTGGGGTTGATGAAGCCCCAGCATTTT. The rearrangement joins TRBV27 to TRBJ1-5; D is undetermined. In germline, CDR1 is MNHEY, CDR2 SMNVEV (reference sequence). Trimming pared 3 bases from V and 8 bases from J, leaving 11 bases between. The CDR3 runs 13 residues.

J is TRBJ2-7 and V is TRBV28; TRBD1 matches 7 bases. Germline loops: CDR1 MDHEN, CDR2 SYDVKM. Trimming removed 1 base from V and 2 bases from J; junction bases left unmatched: 11. The CDR3 length is 17 residues. CDR3 nucleotides: TGTGCCAGCAGTTTATTCCGGCTCCGGGACAGCACCTACGAGCAGTACTTC. Protein: CASSLFRLRDSTYEQYF.

This clonotype has ten or more counts. This chain links TRBV5-1 with TRBJ2-3; D remains ambiguous. V lost 0 bases and J lost 4, with 3 bases in between. This CDR3 comprises 12 residues. Per the germline V gene, CDR1 is SGHRS and CDR2 is YFSETQ. CDR3 in DNA: TGCGCCAGCAGCTTGGAATCAGATACGCAGTATTTT. This gives the protein CASSLESDTQYF.

The chain joins TRBV29-1 to TRBJ1-2; TRBD1 is a possible D gene (5 bases). Germline V gene lookup returns CDR1 SQVTM and CDR2 ANQGSEA. V lost 3 bases, J lost 7 bases, and 15 bases lay in between. The CDR3 has 13 amino acids. The CDR3 reads CSVDRGGGFGYTF. CDR3 nucleotides: TGCAGCGTTGATAGGGGTGGAGGTTTTGGCTACACCTTC.

CDR3 residues: CASTDDRVVQETQYF. As DNA, the CDR3 is TGTGCCAGCACCGACGACAGGGTTGTCCAAGAGACCCAGTACTTC. This sequence joins TRBV21-1 and TRBJ2-5; the table calls TRBD1, which could not be checked here. TRBV21-1 is given as a pseudogene. The CDR3 is 15 residues long.

The genes are TRBV20-1 and TRBJ2-7; the D gene is possibly TRBD1 (6 bases). Germline V gives CDR1 DFQATT, CDR2 SNEGSKA (reference sequence). V was trimmed by 3 bases and J by 2 bases, leaving 17 bases between them. This CDR3 has 15 residues. The CDR3 loop is CSARGAPGRTYEQYF. The CDR3 DNA is TGCAGTGCTAGGGGGGCTCCCGGCCGAACCTACGAGCAGTACTTC.

The chain recombines TRBV20-1 with TRBJ2-1; D is undetermined. CDR1 and CDR2 (germline): DFQATT, SNEGSKA (reference sequence). Trimming removed 3 bases at V and 0 bases at J, with 12 bases between. This CDR3 comprises 15 residues. The CDR3: CSASRLDSSYNEQFF. DNA of the CDR3: TGCAGTGCTAGTAGGCTCGATAGCTCCTACAATGAGCAGTTCTTC.

This clonotype was picked up a small number of times. In DNA, the CDR3 is TGTGCCAGCAGTTTTGCGTCAGAGGGACTCTCTATGGAGTACTTC. It encodes CASSFASEGLSMEYF. The V and J genes are TRBV12-3 or TRBV12-4 and TRBJ2-7, with D possibly TRBD2 on 6 matching bases. The V gene lost 3 bases and the J gene lost 11 bases, with 23 bases spanning the gap. CDR3 size: 15 residues.

The CDR3 sequence: CASSRTRLGEQFF. CDR3 nucleotides: TGTGCCAGCAGCCGAACTAGGTTGGGTGAGCAGTTCTTC. The gene calls are TRBV7-2 and TRBJ2-1; maybe TRBD2 (5 bases). V shed 5 bases and J shed 9 bases, with 14 bases lying between them. The CDR3 is made up of 13 amino acids. Germline CDR1 and CDR2: SGHTA and FQGNSA. The complete variable domain, with remaining parts taken from reference TRBV7-2 and TRBJ2-1, reads GAGVSQSPSNKVTEKGKDVELRCDPISGHTALYWYRQSLGQGLEFLIYFQGNSAPDKSGLPSDRFSAERTGGSVSTLTIQRTQQEDSAVYLCASSRTRLGEQFFGPGTRLTVL.

In this sample, this clonotype turned up a few times. The chain links TRBV6-5 to TRBJ2-4; D tentatively reads TRBD1 or TRBD2 (7 bases each). The V and J ends lost 4 bases and 8 bases respectively, with 9 bases between them. This CDR3 region has 12 residues. Germline CDR1 reads MNHEY; CDR2 reads SVGAGI. This chain's CDR3 is CASSSGGDIQYF. The CDR3 DNA sequence: TGTGCCAGCAGTTCAGGGGGGGACATTCAGTACTTC.

This clonotype was seen only once. This chain joins TRBV6-1 and TRBJ2-1; D is perhaps TRBD2 (5 bases). V was clipped by 5 bases and J by 4 bases, with 18 bases between them. Germline V gives CDR1 MNHNS, CDR2 SASEGT. The CDR3 spans 16 residues. DNA of the CDR3: TGTGCCAGCAGTCAACCCCGGAACCGGGATTACAATGAGCAGTTCTTC. As protein: CASSQPRNRDYNEQFF.

The chain recombines TRBV6-1 with TRBJ1-5; possible D gene TRBD1, 6 bases. Germline CDR1 MNHNS, CDR2 SASEGT. The CDR3 has 17 residues. V lost 3 bases, J lost 6 bases, and 21 bases lay in between. The CDR3 here is CASSEGLVGRGVQPQHF. CDR3 nucleotide sequence: TGTGCCAGCAGTGAGGGGTTGGTCGGGAGGGGGGTTCAGCCCCAGCATTTT.

There are a few counts of this clonotype. The chain has TRBV3-1 and TRBJ2-1, with D possibly being TRBD2 (6 bases). The CDR3 is 16 residues long. V lost 3 bases to trimming and J lost 0 bases, with 12 bases between them. Germline V gene sequence: CDR1 LGHDT, CDR2 YNNKEL (reference sequence). CDR3: CASSQGSGFSYNEQFF. CDR3 nucleotide sequence: TGTGCCAGCAGCCAGGGGAGCGGGTTCTCCTACAATGAGCAGTTCTTC.

This clonotype came up a few times. V and J are TRBV4-1 and TRBJ2-1; no reliable D call. V was clipped by 6 bases and J by 4 bases, with 16 bases between them. Germline CDR1 MGHRA, CDR2 YSYEKL. CDR3 size: 15 residues. Written as DNA, the CDR3 is TGCGCCAGCAGTCGACATTTCGGGCTGTACAATGAGCAGTTCTTC. It translates to CASSRHFGLYNEQFF.

About this clonotype itself: Lacking the conserved final phenylalanine or tryptophan, this CDR3 likely reflects a read error. The limits of the CDR3 on the DNA are not certain, so only TCRdb's listed CDR3 is given. The V and J genes are TRBV3-1 and TRBJ2-4. Per germline, CDR1 LGHDT and CDR2 YNNKEL (reference sequence). Counting both end residues, the CDR3 totals 13 amino acids. This CDR3 reads CASSQGSSARVYL.